A single sample gave rise to the 15 T cell receptor beta chains below, sequenced in a study of CD8+ T cells in alopecia areata listed by TCRdb under 2018. The sample's time point label, in plain terms: around 26 weeks on oral tofacitinib. Read against the paper, the sample's treatment or condition label means: oral pan-JAK inhibitor, 5-10 mg twice daily. The library was built by means of the immunoSEQ multiplex PCR assay. RNA was extracted from all samples and reverse transcribed into cDNA, which served as template for TCR sequencing. Drawn from immuneACCESS, this table holds only the in-frame rearrangements with V and J called that TCRdb kept. Clones are partly lost; checked studies trace under half to an unresolved V gene and leave the rest unexplained. Recorded for this sample are 75,000 to 80,000 clones; roughly 66% of them occurred a single time. Together, the top ten hold roughly a quarter of the sample.

Sequenced material: CD8+ T cells sorted from blood, taken at week 24, from a patient treated with tofacitinib. The receptors shown here come from a human donor with alopecia areata.

The V gene is TRBV10-3, the J gene TRBJ2-1, with D uncertain. There are 12 residues in the CDR3. The ends were cut back, 0 bases at V and 8 bases at J, with 5 bases in the middle. Germline lookup yields CDR1 ENHRY and CDR2 SYGVKD. The CDR3 DNA sequence: TGTGCCATCAGTGAGTCGGTGGATGAGCAGTTCTTC. Translating gives CAISESVDEQFF.

The rearrangement uses TRBV7-2 and TRBJ1-5; the D is unclear. The germline gives CDR1 SGHTA, CDR2 FQGNSA. V was trimmed by 2 bases and J by 0 bases, leaving 8 bases between them. CDR3 length equals 15 residues. CDR3: CASSLYLYSNQPQHF. CDR3 coding DNA: TGTGCCAGCAGCTTATACCTATATAGCAATCAGCCCCAGCATTTT. Filled out from reference TRBV7-2 and TRBJ1-5, the complete variable domain reads GAGVSQSPSNKVTEKGKDVELRCDPISGHTALYWYRQSLGQGLEFLIYFQGNSAPDKSGLPSDRFSAERTGGSVSTLTIQRTQQEDSAVYLCASSLYLYSNQPQHFGDGTRLSIL.

The chain combines TRBV7-9 with TRBJ2-7; TRBD1 matches 8 bases. V trimming: 4 bases; J trimming: 1 base; junction bases outside the gene matches: 6. Germline V gene lookup returns CDR1 SEHNR and CDR2 FQNEAQ (reference sequence). The CDR3 is 15 residues long. CDR3 coding DNA: TGTGCCAGCAGCTCAAGTGGACAGGGTTCCTACGAGCAGTACTTC. Translating it yields CASSSSGQGSYEQYF.

CDR3 bases: TGTGCCAGCAGCCCGGGGGACAAACTAGAAGAGACCCAGTACTTC. The encoded protein is CASSPGDKLEETQYF. The rearrangement links TRBV27 to TRBJ2-5; D may match TRBD1 or TRBD2 (6 bases each). Looked up from germline, CDR1 is MNHEY and CDR2 is SMNVEV (reference sequence). CDR3 length: 15 amino acids. V gave up 6 bases and J gave up 3 bases, with 17 bases separating them.

The J gene is TRBJ2-1, the V gene TRBV4-3; 9 nucleotides agree with TRBD1. CDR3 length: 16 amino acids. V was clipped by 4 bases and J by 4 bases; unmatched bases: 8. The V gene's germline CDR1 is LGHNA and CDR2 YSLEER. Written as DNA, the CDR3 is TGCGCCAGCAGCCGTGATTCCGGGACAGGGTACAATGAGCAGTTCTTC. It is translated as CASSRDSGTGYNEQFF.

The chain has TRBV7-9 and TRBJ2-3; 13 bases are shared with TRBD2. The germline gives CDR1 SEHNR, CDR2 FQNEAQ (reference sequence). V was pared by 5 bases and J by 6 bases, with 5 bases of the junction left unmatched. There are 15 residues in the CDR3. CDR3 coding DNA: TGTGCCAGCAGCGACGGACTAGCGGGGGAGGATACGCAGTATTTT. It is translated as CASSDGLAGEDTQYF.

DNA for the CDR3: TGTGCCAGCAGCGTCACTAGCGGGACTTCGTACAATGAGCAGTTCTTC. Its protein is CASSVTSGTSYNEQFF. The chain joins TRBV7-2 to TRBJ2-1; the match to TRBD2 covers 10 bases. This CDR3 comprises 16 residues. Germline V gene data show CDR1 as SGHTA and CDR2 as FQGNSA. V shed 5 bases, J shed 4 bases, and the junction held 8 bases outside the gene matches.

The CDR3 coding sequence is TGTGCCTGGAGTGAGGGGGTGAGGAACACTGAAGCTTTCTTT. It specifies CAWSEGVRNTEAFF. The J gene is TRBJ1-1, the V gene TRBV30; the D gene is possibly TRBD1 (6 bases). The CDR3 extends over 14 amino acids. The ends were cut back, 1 base at V and 1 base at J, with 10 bases in the middle. Germline assignment: CDR1 GTSNPN and CDR2 SVGIG (reference sequence).

V gene TRBV28 combines with J gene TRBJ2-1; the match to TRBD2 covers 9 bases. The CDR3 totals 15 residues. V was pared by 7 bases and J by 8 bases, with 12 bases of the junction left unmatched. Germline lookup yields CDR1 MDHEN and CDR2 SYDVKM. DNA for the CDR3: TGTGCCAGCACCTTAGCGGGAGCTGCTTCGGATGAGCAGTTCTTC. Amino acid sequence: CASTLAGAASDEQFF.

The sample holds a few counts of this clone. This CDR3 is also generated by other DNA sequences in the sample. The CDR3 coding sequence is TGCGCCAGCAGCCCCGGGACTAGCTCCACAGATACGCAGTATTTT. This encodes CASSPGTSSTDTQYF. The rearrangement joins TRBV5-1 to TRBJ2-3, with TRBD2 identical over 9 bases. Germline CDR1 reads SGHRS; CDR2 reads YFSETQ. The CDR3 has 15 amino acids. V trimming: 4 bases; J trimming: 2 bases; junction bases outside the gene matches: 5.

The chain joins TRBV9 to TRBJ2-7, with TRBD2 matching 12 bases. CDR3 length equals 15 residues. V was clipped by 1 base and J by 6 bases; unmatched bases: 5. Per germline, CDR1 SGDLS and CDR2 YYNGEE. CDR3 in amino acids: CASSVLETSGSEQYF. The DNA for the CDR3 is TGTGCCAGCAGCGTACTTGAGACTAGCGGGAGCGAGCAGTACTTC.

V gene TRBV29-1 combines with J gene TRBJ2-7, with a weak D call TRBD1 (6 bases). The CDR3 sequence is 14 residues long. Germline V CDR1 and CDR2: SQVTM, ANQGSEA. V was shortened by 3 bases and J by 4 bases, with 16 bases between the two germline ends. The CDR3 sequence is CSVEPAEGGYEQYF. The CDR3 DNA sequence: TGCAGCGTTGAGCCGGCGGAAGGGGGTTACGAGCAGTACTTC.

This chain joins TRBV29-1 and TRBJ1-2; D is unclear. This CDR3 comprises 12 residues. From germline, CDR1 is SQVTM and CDR2 ANQGSEA. Trimming cost V 3 bases and J 2 bases, with 7 bases left between them. CDR3 loop: CSVDISNYGYTF. CDR3 nucleotide sequence: TGCAGCGTTGACATCTCCAACTATGGCTACACCTTC.

The rearrangement links TRBV25-1 to TRBJ1-1; D unresolved. Germline V gene data show CDR1 as MGHDK and CDR2 as SYGVNS. V lost 1 base and J lost 1, with 10 bases in between. CDR3 length equals 15 residues. The CDR3 nucleotides read TGTGCCAGCAGTGAATTACTGGGCGAGAACACTGAAGCTTTCTTT. Protein sequence: CASSELLGENTEAFF.

This chain links TRBV19 with TRBJ2-2; no firm D call. Between the trimmed V and J ends, which lost 6 bases and 2 bases, there was a span of 4 bases. The CDR3 loop spans 12 amino acids. CDR1 and CDR2 (germline): LNHDA, SQIVND (reference sequence). The CDR3 region is CASRLNTGELFF. The CDR3 coding sequence is TGTGCCAGTAGACTCAACACCGGGGAGCTGTTTTTT.